These 2 T cell receptor beta chains were all obtained from the same sample, sequenced in a study of T-cell memory formation after mild COVID-19. TCRdb passed the 5' RACE reads through MiXCR, listing each CDR3 protein once. The sample has about 340,000 distinct CDR3 sequences, around 15% seen once. Sequencing was performed on PBMCs or a T cell subset sorted from them (not recorded which). Receptors originate from a man aged 18 to 30 who had mild COVID-19 (a few samples of this study predate the infection). Cell type and time point are not known.

The chain uses TRBV25-1 and TRBJ2-5, with D perhaps TRBD1 (5 bases). The CDR3 covers 14 residues. Trimming removed 2 bases at V and 5 bases at J, with 12 bases between. Germline CDR1 is MGHDK and CDR2 is SYGVNS. The CDR3 sequence: CASSEGAGWETQYF. As DNA, the CDR3 is TGTGCCAGCAGTGAAGGGGCAGGGTGGGAGACCCAGTACTTC.

This clonotype was seen a few times. V usage is TRBV5-1 and J usage is TRBJ1-1; 7 nucleotides match TRBD1. The CDR3 loop spans 14 amino acids. Trimming took 4 bases from V and 7 from J; bases not matched to a gene: 10. From germline, CDR1 is SGHRS and CDR2 YFSETQ. CDR3 in amino acids: CASSTQQGSGEAFF. CDR3 DNA: TGCGCCAGCAGCACCCAACAGGGGAGCGGTGAAGCTTTCTTT.